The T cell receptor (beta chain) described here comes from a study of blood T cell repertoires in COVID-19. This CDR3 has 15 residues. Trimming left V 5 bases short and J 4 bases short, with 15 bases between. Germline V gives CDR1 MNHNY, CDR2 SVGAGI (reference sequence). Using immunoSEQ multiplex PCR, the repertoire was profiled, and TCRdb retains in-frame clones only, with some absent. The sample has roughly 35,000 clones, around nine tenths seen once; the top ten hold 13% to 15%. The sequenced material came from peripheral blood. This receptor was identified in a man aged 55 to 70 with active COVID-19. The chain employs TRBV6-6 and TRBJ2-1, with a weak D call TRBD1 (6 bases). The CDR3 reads CASSGMGAGYNEQFF. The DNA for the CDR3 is TGTGCCAGCAGTGGGATGGGGGCCGGGTACAATGAGCAGTTCTTC.